This entry lists 20 T cell receptor beta chains sequenced from one sample in a study of shared clonotypes between healthy human individuals. Clones were read by immunoSEQ multiplex PCR, and TCRdb kept only the in-frame ones, dropping some. Of 450,000 to 500,000 clones listed, roughly 80% are singletons. Sequencing was done on a sample of PBMCs. All receptors come from a woman aged 40 to 50 in good health. Some clones in this sample may be carry-over from other donors' samples.

The rearrangement joins TRBV11-2 to TRBJ2-7; 9 nucleotides match TRBD2. The CDR3 length is 16 residues. V was pared by 0 bases and J by 4 bases, with 7 bases of the junction left unmatched. CDR1 SGHAT and CDR2 FQNNGV come from the germline V gene. The DNA of the CDR3 is TGTGCCAGCAGCTTAGATCTTGGGACTAGCCCGTACGAGCAGTACTTC. Protein product: CASSLDLGTSPYEQYF.

Points on this clone: Since a far larger clone is one base different, this is likely a read error. The J gene is TRBJ2-3, the V gene TRBV29-1; D may be TRBD2 (5 bases). CDR1 is SQVTM and CDR2 is ANQGSEA in the germline V gene. Trimming cost V 0 bases and J 4 bases, with 14 bases left between them. The length of the CDR3 is 15 residues. The CDR3 DNA sequence: TGCAGCGTTGAAGATCTCGGGATATGGTCAGATACGCAGTATTTT. Translation: CSVEDLGIWSDTQYF.

The genes are TRBV6-1 and TRBJ2-3, with TRBD2 identical over 10 bases. V lost 2 bases to trimming and J lost 0 bases; unmatched junction nucleotides: 2. The CDR3 is 16 amino acids. Germline V lookup: CDR1 MNHNS, CDR2 SASEGT. DNA for the CDR3: TGTGCCAGCAGTGAACTAGCGGGAGAGAGCACAGATACGCAGTATTTT. Protein product: CASSELAGESTDTQYF.

This clone was detected once. This chain connects TRBV11-1 to TRBJ2-3, with a weak D call TRBD2 (5 bases). With 5 bases removed from V and 2 bases from J, the gap between germline ends came to 11 bases. The CDR3 loop spans 14 amino acids. Looked up from germline, CDR1 is SGHAT and CDR2 is FQDESV (reference sequence). CDR3 DNA: TGTGCCAGCAGCCGAAGCGGTCCCACAGATACGCAGTATTTT. Amino acid sequence: CASSRSGPTDTQYF.

Ten or more counts support this clone. This rearrangement joins TRBV10-2 to TRBJ1-2; D is unclear. Between the trimmed V and J ends, which lost 3 bases and 7 bases, there was a span of 18 bases. Germline-derived CDR1 and CDR2 are WSHSY and SAAADI. CDR3 length: 15 amino acids. The CDR3 region is CASSDSRFSRAGYTF. Here the CDR3 DNA reads TGCGCCAGCAGTGACTCACGATTCTCTCGGGCTGGCTACACCTTC.

V and J are TRBV29-1 and TRBJ2-3; D possibly corresponds to TRBD2 (6 bases). This CDR3 has 14 amino acids. V was clipped by 5 bases and J by 2 bases, with 14 bases between them. Germline V gives CDR1 SQVTM, CDR2 ANQGSEA. Here the CDR3 DNA reads TGCAGCGTTAGTACTAGCACAGCCACAGATACGCAGTATTTT. Its protein is CSVSTSTATDTQYF.

As regards this clone: A far bigger clonotype differs at one base, so this is likely a read error. The CDR3 region is CASSLGGCGGYEQYF. The CDR3 DNA is TGTGCCAGCAGCTTAGGGGGGTGCGGAGGCTACGAGCAGTACTTC. V usage is TRBV7-2 and J usage is TRBJ2-7; the D call may be TRBD1 or TRBD2 (5 bases each). CDR1 is SGHTA and CDR2 is FQGNSA in the germline V gene. The CDR3 runs to 15 residues. Trimming left V 1 base short and J 3 bases short, with 13 bases between.

This chain connects TRBV18 to TRBJ2-7; TRBD1 aligns across 12 bases. Trimming cost V 5 bases and J 5 bases; bases outside gene matches: 10. Germline V gene data show CDR1 as KGHSH and CDR2 as LQKENI. This CDR3 is 16 amino acids long. The CDR3 is CASSTGTGGVLNEQYF. The CDR3 DNA sequence: TGTGCCAGCTCAACCGGGACAGGGGGCGTGCTGAACGAGCAGTACTTC.

This clone was detected only once. The V gene is TRBV5-6, the J gene TRBJ2-5, with 12 bases matching TRBD2. The CDR3 spans 16 residues. Looked up from germline, CDR1 is SGHDT and CDR2 is YYEEEE. Trimming cost V 1 base and J 5 bases; bases outside gene matches: 6. CDR3 DNA: TGTGCCAGCAGCTTGAAACTAGCGGGGGGATATGAGACCCAGTACTTC. Its translation: CASSLKLAGGYETQYF.

The table lists this clone with a count of one. This chain uses TRBV7-9 with TRBJ1-4, with D maybe TRBD1 (5 bases). CDR3 size: 15 residues. Looked up from germline, CDR1 is SEHNR and CDR2 is FQNEAQ (reference sequence). V was cut by 5 bases and J by 5 bases, with 15 bases left in between. CDR3 nucleotide sequence: TGTGCCAGCAGCGCCGGACAAACTGAGAATGAAAAACTGTTTTTT. This sequence encodes CASSAGQTENEKLFF.

Worth noting for this clone: Given a far larger clone just one base away, this is likely a sequencing read error. The genes are TRBV23-1 and TRBJ1-1, with 9 bases lining up with TRBD1. TRBV23-1 is labeled an ORF, and its function is uncertain. V dropped 0 bases and J dropped 0; count of bases not matched to a gene: 2. The CDR3 totals 16 residues. CDR3 in amino acids: CASSQSRQGVNTEAFF. The CDR3 coding sequence is TGCGCCAGCAGTCAATCCCGACAGGGGGTGAACACTGAAGCTTTCTTT.

The rearrangement uses TRBV5-1 and TRBJ1-1; 9 nucleotides agree with TRBD1. V lost 5 bases, J lost 0 bases, and 11 bases stayed unmatched. Germline CDR1 and CDR2: SGHRS and YFSETQ. The length of the CDR3 is 17 residues. As DNA, the CDR3 is TGCGCCAGCAGATACCGGGGACAGGGTCCCATGAACACTGAAGCTTTCTTT. Its translation is CASRYRGQGPMNTEAFF.

The chain links TRBV7-9 to TRBJ2-7, with 14 positions matching TRBD2. CDR3 length: 16 residues. V dropped 5 bases and J dropped 2; count of bases not matched to a gene: 5. Germline CDR1 reads SEHNR; CDR2 reads FQNEAQ (reference sequence). The CDR3 sequence is CASSKPGLAGAYEQYF. As DNA, the CDR3 is TGTGCCAGCAGCAAGCCGGGACTAGCGGGAGCCTACGAGCAGTACTTC.

Concerning this clone itself: This likely came from a read error, as a far larger clone is one base away. This rearrangement joins TRBV5-1 to TRBJ2-2; D remains ambiguous. This CDR3 spans 16 amino acids. CDR1 is SGHRS, CDR2 YFSETQ, per germline. The germline V and J ends were trimmed by 0 bases and 6 bases, with 15 bases remaining between them. The CDR3 sequence is CASSLVAVRLAGELFF. The DNA for the CDR3 is TGCGCCAGCAGCTTGGTGGCAGTGAGACTGGCCGGGGAGCTGTTTTTT.

V gene TRBV5-4 combines with J gene TRBJ2-3; weak D call: TRBD2 (5 bases). V gave up 2 bases and J gave up 0 bases, with 19 bases separating them. The CDR3 sequence is 18 residues long. In germline, CDR1 is SGHNT, CDR2 YYREEE (reference sequence). In DNA form, the CDR3 reads TGTGCCAGCAGCTTTCGCCGGATTAGACGGACTAGCACAGATACGCAGTATTTT. Protein: CASSFRRIRRTSTDTQYF.

Note on this clone: Given a far larger clone just one base away, this is likely a sequencing read error. The sample contains more than one DNA sequence encoding this CDR3. V is TRBV30 and J is TRBJ1-2, with TRBD1 as a possible D gene (5 bases). CDR3 size: 13 residues. Per germline, CDR1 GTSNPN and CDR2 SVGIG (reference sequence). Trimming shortened V by 2 bases and J by 7 bases, and 14 bases separated the two germline ends. CDR3 amino acids: CAWSTRGGGGYTF. In DNA form, the CDR3 reads TGTGCCTGGAGTACGCGTGGGGGAGGTGGCTACACCTTC.

The sample holds one count of this clone. The chain recombines TRBV4-2 with TRBJ2-1, with D perhaps matching TRBD2 (6 bases). Germline V gene sequence: CDR1 LGHNA, CDR2 YNFKEQ. This CDR3 has 17 amino acids. Trimming pared 1 base from V and 7 bases from J, leaving 20 bases between. The CDR3 DNA reads as TGTGCCAGCAGCCAAGGTTCGGGAGCCTCGTTTGAGAATGAGCAGTTCTTC. Translation: CASSQGSGASFENEQFF.

The rearrangement links TRBV5-1 to TRBJ1-1, with 9 nucleotides matching TRBD1. Per the germline V gene, CDR1 is SGHRS and CDR2 is YFSETQ. The CDR3 is 15 residues long. The V segment lost 3 bases and the J segment 3 bases; nucleotides outside the gene matches: 6. The CDR3 sequence: CASSSSTGGDTEAFF. The CDR3, as DNA: TGCGCCAGCAGCTCTTCGACAGGGGGGGACACTGAAGCTTTCTTT.

As DNA, the CDR3 is TGTGCCAGCAGCCACGGGACTAGCGGGCTCACAGATACGCAGTATTTT. Its protein is CASSHGTSGLTDTQYF. The rearrangement joins TRBV4-2 to TRBJ2-3; 12 bases fit TRBD2. Germline V CDR1 and CDR2: LGHNA, YNFKEQ. The CDR3 runs to 16 residues. J lost 2 bases, V lost 3 bases, and 3 bases had no gene match.

As to this clone: This CDR3 is also generated by other DNA sequences in the sample. The J gene is TRBJ2-2, the V gene TRBV25-1; D remains ambiguous. From germline, CDR1 is MGHDK and CDR2 SYGVNS. This CDR3 contains 11 residues. The V and J ends lost 3 bases and 7 bases respectively, with 3 bases between them. The CDR3 loop reads CASSEYGELFF. The CDR3 DNA is TGTGCCAGCAGTGAGTACGGGGAGCTGTTTTTT.